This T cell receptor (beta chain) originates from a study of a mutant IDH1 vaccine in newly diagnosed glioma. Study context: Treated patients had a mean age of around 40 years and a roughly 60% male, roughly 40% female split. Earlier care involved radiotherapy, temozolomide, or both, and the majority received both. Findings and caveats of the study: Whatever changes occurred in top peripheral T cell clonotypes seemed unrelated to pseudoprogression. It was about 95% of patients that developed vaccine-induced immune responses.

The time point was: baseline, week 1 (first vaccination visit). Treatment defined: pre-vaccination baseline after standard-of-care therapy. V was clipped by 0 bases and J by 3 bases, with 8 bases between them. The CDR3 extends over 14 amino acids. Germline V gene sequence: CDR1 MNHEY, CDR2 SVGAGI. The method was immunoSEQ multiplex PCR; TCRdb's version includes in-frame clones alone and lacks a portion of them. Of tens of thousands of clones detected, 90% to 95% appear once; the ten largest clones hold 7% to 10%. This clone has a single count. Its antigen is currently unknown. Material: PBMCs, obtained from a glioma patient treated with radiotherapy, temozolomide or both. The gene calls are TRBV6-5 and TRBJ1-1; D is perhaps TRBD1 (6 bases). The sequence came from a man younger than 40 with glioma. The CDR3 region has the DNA TGTGCCAGCAGTTACTCGGGGGGCGACACTGAAGCTTTCTTT. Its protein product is CASSYSGGDTEAFF.